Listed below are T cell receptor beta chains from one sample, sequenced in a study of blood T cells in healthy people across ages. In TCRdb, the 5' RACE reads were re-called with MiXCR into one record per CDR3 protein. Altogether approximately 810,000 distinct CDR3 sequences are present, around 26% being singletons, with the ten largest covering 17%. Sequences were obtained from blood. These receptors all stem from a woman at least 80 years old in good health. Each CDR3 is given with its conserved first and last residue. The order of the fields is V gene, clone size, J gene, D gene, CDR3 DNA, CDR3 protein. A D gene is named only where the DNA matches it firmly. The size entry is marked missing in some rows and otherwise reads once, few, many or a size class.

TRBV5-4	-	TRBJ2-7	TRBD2	TGTGCCAGCAGCCGGGGGGGTTGGAATGAGCAGTACTTC	CASSRGGWNEQYF
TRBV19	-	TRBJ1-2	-	TGTGCCAGTAGTATCTTGGACAGAACAAACTATGGCTACACCTTC	CASSILDRTNYGYTF
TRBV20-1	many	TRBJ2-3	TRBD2	TGCAGTGCTAGAGACCCGGGGGGGGTGACCGGTACGCAGTATTTT	CSARDPGGVTGTQYF
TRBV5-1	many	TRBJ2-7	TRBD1	TGCGCCAGCAGCTTGGGACAGGGTTTCAACGAGCAGTACTTC	CASSLGQGFNEQYF
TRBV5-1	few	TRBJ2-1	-	TGCGCCAGCAGCTTGGACCCTAGGACGGTACGTTCCTACAATGAGCAGTTCTTC	CASSLDPRTVRSYNEQFF
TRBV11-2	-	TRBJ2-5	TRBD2	TGTGCCAGCAGTTACTCGACTAGCGGGAGGGGAGAGACCCAGTACTTC	CASSYSTSGRGETQYF
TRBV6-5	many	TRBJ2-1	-	TGTGCCAGCAGTTACTTTCGGGTTTCAGGTTACAATGAGCAGTTCTTC	CASSYFRVSGYNEQFF
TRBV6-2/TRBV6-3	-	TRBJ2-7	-	TGTGCCAGCAGTTCCACCCGCTTCGCTGTAGCGAAATCCTACGAGCAGTACTTC	CASSSTRFAVAKSYEQYF
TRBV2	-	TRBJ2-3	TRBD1	TGTGCCAGCAGGGAGGGACAGGCCACAGATACGCAGTATTTT	CASREGQATDTQYF
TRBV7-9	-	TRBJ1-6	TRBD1	TGTGCCAGCAGCTTAGCGAGCGGGACAGCGAGCTCCTATAATTCACCCCTCCACTTT	CASSLASGTASSYNSPLHF
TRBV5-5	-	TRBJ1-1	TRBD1	TGTGCCAGCAGGGGGGGGGAGGGACAGGGATTTACTGAAGCTTTCTTT	CASRGGEGQGFTEAFF
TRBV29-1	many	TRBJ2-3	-	TGCAGCGTTGGGCAGGGACCTAGCACAGATACGCAGTATTTT	CSVGQGPSTDTQYF
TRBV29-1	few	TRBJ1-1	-	TGCAGCGTTGAAGAAGGGGTTGCCCCCACTGAAGCTTTCTTT	CSVEEGVAPTEAFF
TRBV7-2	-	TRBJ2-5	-	TGTGCCAGCAGCTTAGCGAAGGGGCAAGGTGAGCAGTACTTC	CASSLAKGQGEQYF
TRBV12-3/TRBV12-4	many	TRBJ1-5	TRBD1	TGTGCCAGCAGTTTACGGACAGGGGGCGGACAGCCCCAGCATTTT	CASSLRTGGGQPQHF
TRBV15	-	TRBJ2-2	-	TGTGCCACCAGAGAAGAATGGGCCGGGGAGCTGTTTTTT	CATREEWAGELFF
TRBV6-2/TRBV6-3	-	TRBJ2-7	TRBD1	TGTGCCAGCAGTTCGACAGGGGGCGGATACGAGCAGTACTTC	CASSSTGGGYEQYF
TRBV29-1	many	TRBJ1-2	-	TGCAGCGTTGATCCAGGGCTTCCTTATGGCTACACCTTC	CSVDPGLPYGYTF
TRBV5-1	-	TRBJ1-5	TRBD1	TGCGCCAGCAGCTTGGGGACAGGGTATGGCAATCAGCCCCAGCATTTT	CASSLGTGYGNQPQHF
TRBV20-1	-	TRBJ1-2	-	TGCAGGGCTAGCCGCTCCTATGGCTACACCTTC	CRASRSYGYTF
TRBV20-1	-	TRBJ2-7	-	TGCAGTGCTAGAGATAAGGGGGAGGGCCTGCACGAGCAGTACTTC	CSARDKGEGLHEQYF
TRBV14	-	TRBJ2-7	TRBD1	TGTGCCAGCAGCCTTCGGACAGGGTCGAACGAGCAGTACTTC	CASSLRTGSNEQYF
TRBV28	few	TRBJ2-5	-	TGTGCCAGCAGTAATCGTAGGGAATTGAGAGAGACCCAGTACTTC	CASSNRRELRETQYF
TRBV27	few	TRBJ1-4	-	TGTGCCAGCAGTTTATCTCCCCGAACTAATGAAAAACTGTTTTTT	CASSLSPRTNEKLFF
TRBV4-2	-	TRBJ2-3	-	TGTGCCGGCAGCCTACGCACAGATACGCAGTATTTT	CAGSLRTDTQYF
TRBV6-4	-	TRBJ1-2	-	TGTGCCAGCAGTGGAGTAAGGGGAGGTGGCTACACCTTC	CASSGVRGGGYTF
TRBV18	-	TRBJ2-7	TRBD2	TGTGCCAGCTCACCGACGGGACTAGGGGGAGAGGCCCAGTACTTC	CASSPTGLGGEAQYF
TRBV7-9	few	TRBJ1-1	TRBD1	TGTGCCAGCACCGTTAAGGGGGGACAGGGGAGGGGCACTGAAGCTTTCTTT	CASTVKGGQGRGTEAFF
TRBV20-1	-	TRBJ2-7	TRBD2	TGCAGTGCTAGAGGTCTAGCGGGGCCCTACGAGCAGTACTTC	CSARGLAGPYEQYF
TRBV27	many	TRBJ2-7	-	TGTGCCAGCAGTTTAGGGAGACTGGGGACCTACGAGCAGTACTTC	CASSLGRLGTYEQYF
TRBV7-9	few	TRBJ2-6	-	TGTGCCAGCCGAACAGGGACTGGGGCCAACGTCCCGACTTTC	CASRTGTGANVPTF